This paragraph reports one T cell receptor beta chain. Here immunoSEQ multiplex PCR was the method, and the copy in TCRdb shows in-frame clones only, minus some. Among tens of thousands of clones, roughly 86% were seen once, and the ten largest hold about 9.4%. V shed 4 bases and J 1 base; nucleotides not matched to a gene: 3. This CDR3 is built from 14 residues. Germline loops: CDR1 SGHRS, CDR2 YFSETQ. These data are taken from a study of lymphopenia after photon versus proton radiotherapy. This clonotype was sampled from a woman between 70 and 85 years old with pancreatic cancer. Some clones in this sample may be carry-over from other donors' samples. The V call is TRBV5-1, the J call TRBJ1-1, with 8 bases matching TRBD1. Here the sequenced sample was peripheral blood, taken from a patient treated with proton-based radiotherapy. Here the CDR3 reads CASSPGQGNTEAFF. The CDR3 region has the DNA TGCGCCAGCAGCCCCGGACAGGGGAACACTGAAGCTTTCTTT.